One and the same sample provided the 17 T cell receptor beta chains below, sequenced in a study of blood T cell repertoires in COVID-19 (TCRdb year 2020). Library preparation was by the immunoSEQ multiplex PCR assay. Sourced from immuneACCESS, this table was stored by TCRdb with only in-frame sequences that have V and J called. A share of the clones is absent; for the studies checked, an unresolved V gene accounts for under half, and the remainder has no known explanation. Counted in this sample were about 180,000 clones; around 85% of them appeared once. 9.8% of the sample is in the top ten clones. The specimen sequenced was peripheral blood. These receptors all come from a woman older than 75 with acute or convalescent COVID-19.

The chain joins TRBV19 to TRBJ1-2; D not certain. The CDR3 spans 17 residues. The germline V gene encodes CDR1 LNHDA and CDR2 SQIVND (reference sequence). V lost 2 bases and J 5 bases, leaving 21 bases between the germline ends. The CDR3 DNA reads TGTGCCAGTAGTATATTGGCGGGGTCAGGCGCACATTATGGCTACACCTTC. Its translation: CASSILAGSGAHYGYTF.

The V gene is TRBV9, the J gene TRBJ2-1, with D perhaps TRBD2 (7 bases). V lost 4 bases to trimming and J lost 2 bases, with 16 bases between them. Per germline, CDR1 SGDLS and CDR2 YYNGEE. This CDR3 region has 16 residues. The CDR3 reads CASSIGGDATYNEQFF. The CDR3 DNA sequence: TGTGCCAGCAGCATAGGGGGGGATGCTACCTACAATGAGCAGTTCTTC.

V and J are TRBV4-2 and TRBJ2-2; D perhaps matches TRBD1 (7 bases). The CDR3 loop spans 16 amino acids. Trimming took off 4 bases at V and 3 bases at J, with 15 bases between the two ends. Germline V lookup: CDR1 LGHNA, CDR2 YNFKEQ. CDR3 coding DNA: TGTGCCAGCAGCCCGCGTTCAGGGGGGCACACCGGGGAGCTGTTTTTT. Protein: CASSPRSGGHTGELFF.

DNA of the CDR3: TGTGCCAGCAGCGCCGGGACTAGTAACACAGATACGCAGTATTTT. This encodes CASSAGTSNTDTQYF. The chain carries TRBV9 and TRBJ2-3, with TRBD2 matching 8 bases. The CDR3 is 15 residues long. With 3 bases clipped from V and 2 bases from J, the junction kept 5 bases outside the gene matches. The germline gives CDR1 SGDLS, CDR2 YYNGEE. Full variable domain (rest looked up from reference TRBV9 and TRBJ2-3): DSGVTQTPKHLITATGQRVTLRCSPRSGDLSVYWYQQSLDQGLQFLIQYYNGEERAKGNILERFSAQQFPDLHSELNLSSLELGDSALYFCASSAGTSNTDTQYFGPGTRLTVL.

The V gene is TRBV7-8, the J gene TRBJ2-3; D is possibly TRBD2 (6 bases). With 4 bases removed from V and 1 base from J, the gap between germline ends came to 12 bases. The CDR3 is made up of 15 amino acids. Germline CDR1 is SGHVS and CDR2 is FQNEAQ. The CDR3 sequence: CASSSLAGRTDTQYF. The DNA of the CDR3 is TGTGCCAGCAGCTCCCTGGCGGGGCGCACAGATACGCAGTATTTT.

CDR3 residues: CASSIVSQTEQYF. For the CDR3, the DNA is TGTGCCAGTAGTATAGTGTCACAGACCGAGCAGTACTTC. The J gene is TRBJ2-7, the V gene TRBV19, with D hard to call. Germline-derived CDR1 and CDR2 are LNHDA and SQIVND (reference sequence). The CDR3 runs 13 residues. Trimming stripped 1 base from V and 6 bases from J, with 10 bases between.

The CDR3 loop is CASSGDRGHGNTIYF. CDR3 nucleotide sequence: TGTGCCAGCAGCGGGGACAGGGGGCATGGAAACACCATATATTTT. V gene TRBV5-6 combines with J gene TRBJ1-3; 12 bases are a match to TRBD1. The CDR3 extends over 15 amino acids. After removal of 4 bases from V and 3 bases from J, the junction contained 2 bases not matched to a gene. Per the germline V gene, CDR1 is SGHDT and CDR2 is YYEEEE.

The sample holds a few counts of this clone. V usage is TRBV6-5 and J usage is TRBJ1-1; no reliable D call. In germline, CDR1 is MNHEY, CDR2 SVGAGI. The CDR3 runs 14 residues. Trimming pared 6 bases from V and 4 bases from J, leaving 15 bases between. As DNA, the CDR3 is TGTGCCAGCAGGTTAGGAGTAAGTGGCACTGAAGCTTTCTTT. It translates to CASRLGVSGTEAFF.

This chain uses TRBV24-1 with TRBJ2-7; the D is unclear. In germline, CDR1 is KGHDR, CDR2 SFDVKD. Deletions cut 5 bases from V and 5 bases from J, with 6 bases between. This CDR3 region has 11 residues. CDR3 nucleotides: TGTGCCACCAGTGCGGGTAACGAGCAGTACTTC. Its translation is CATSAGNEQYF.

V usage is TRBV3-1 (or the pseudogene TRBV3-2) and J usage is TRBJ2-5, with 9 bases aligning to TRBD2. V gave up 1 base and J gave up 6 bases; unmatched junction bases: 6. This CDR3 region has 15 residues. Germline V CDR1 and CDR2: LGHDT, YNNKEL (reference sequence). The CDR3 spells CASSQAEAGGKTQYF. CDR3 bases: TGTGCCAGCAGCCAAGCGGAAGCGGGGGGTAAGACCCAGTACTTC.

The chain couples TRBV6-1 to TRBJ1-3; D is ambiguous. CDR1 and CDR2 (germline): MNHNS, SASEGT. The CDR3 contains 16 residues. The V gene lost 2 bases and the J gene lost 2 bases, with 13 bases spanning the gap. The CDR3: CASSEFMGATGNTIYF. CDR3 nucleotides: TGTGCCAGCAGTGAATTTATGGGAGCCACTGGAAACACCATATATTTT.

The CDR3 DNA sequence: TGTGCCAGCAGCTTCCTCGGAGGGTCCGGAAACACCATATATTTT. Translated: CASSFLGGSGNTIYF. This sequence joins TRBV11-2 and TRBJ1-3; the D is unclear. Trimming cost V 3 bases and J 4 bases, with 13 bases left between them. The CDR3 spans 15 residues. The germline V gene has CDR1 SGHAT and CDR2 FQNNGV.

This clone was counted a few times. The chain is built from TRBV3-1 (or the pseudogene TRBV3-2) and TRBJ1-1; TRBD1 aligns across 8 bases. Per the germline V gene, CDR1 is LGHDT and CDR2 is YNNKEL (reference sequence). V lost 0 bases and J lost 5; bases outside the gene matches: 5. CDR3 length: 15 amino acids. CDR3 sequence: CASSQDQGAGTEAFF. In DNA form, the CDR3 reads TGTGCCAGCAGCCAAGACCAGGGGGCAGGGACTGAAGCTTTCTTT.

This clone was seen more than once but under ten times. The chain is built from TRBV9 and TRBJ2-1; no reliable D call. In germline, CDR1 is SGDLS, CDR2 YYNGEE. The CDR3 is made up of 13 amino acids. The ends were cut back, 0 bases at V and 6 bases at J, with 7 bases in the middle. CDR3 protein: CASSVVASNEQFF. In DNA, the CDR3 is TGTGCCAGCAGCGTAGTTGCCAGCAATGAGCAGTTCTTC.

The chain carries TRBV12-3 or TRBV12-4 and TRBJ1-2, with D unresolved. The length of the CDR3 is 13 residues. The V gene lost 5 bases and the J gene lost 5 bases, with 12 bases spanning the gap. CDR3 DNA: TGTGCCAGCAGTCTGGGAGGGATGTATGGCTACACCTTC. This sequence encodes CASSLGGMYGYTF.

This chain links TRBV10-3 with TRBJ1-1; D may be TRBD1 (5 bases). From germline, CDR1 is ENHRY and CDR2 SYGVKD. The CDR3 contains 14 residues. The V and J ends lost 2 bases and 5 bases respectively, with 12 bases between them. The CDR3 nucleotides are TGTGCCATCAGTGAGGGGGCAGGGATGACTGAAGCTTTCTTT. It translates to CAISEGAGMTEAFF.

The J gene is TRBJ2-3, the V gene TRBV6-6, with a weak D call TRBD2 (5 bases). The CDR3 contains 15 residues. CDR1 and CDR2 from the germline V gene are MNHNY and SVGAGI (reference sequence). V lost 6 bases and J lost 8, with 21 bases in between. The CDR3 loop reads CASREDQSRVSTQYF. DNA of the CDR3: TGTGCCAGCAGGGAGGACCAGAGTAGGGTATCTACGCAGTATTTT.